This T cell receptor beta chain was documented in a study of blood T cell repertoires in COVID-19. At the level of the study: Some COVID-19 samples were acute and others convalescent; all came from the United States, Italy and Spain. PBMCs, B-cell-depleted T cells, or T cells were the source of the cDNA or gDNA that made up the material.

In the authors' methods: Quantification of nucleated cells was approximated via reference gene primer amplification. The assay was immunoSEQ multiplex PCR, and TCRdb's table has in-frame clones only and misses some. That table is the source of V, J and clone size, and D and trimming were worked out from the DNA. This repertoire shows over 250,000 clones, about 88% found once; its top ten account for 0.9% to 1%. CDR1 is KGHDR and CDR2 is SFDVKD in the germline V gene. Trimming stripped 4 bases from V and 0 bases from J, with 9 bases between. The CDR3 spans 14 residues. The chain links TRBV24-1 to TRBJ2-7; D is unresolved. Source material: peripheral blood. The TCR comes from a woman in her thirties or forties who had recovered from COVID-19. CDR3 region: CATSDPPSSYEQYF. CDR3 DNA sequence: TGTGCCACCAGTGACCCGCCGAGCTCCTACGAGCAGTACTTC.